One sample yielded the 8 T cell receptor beta chains listed below, sequenced in a study of blood T cell repertoires in COVID-19. Sequenced by immunoSEQ multiplex PCR; TCRdb stores in-frame clones only, minus some. The table includes 150,000 or so clones, around 88% detected once. Sequencing was carried out using peripheral blood. Receptors were obtained from a man in his forties or fifties with acute or convalescent COVID-19.

This chain joins TRBV15 and TRBJ2-5, with D perhaps TRBD2 (6 bases). The CDR3 is 12 amino acids. V lost 8 bases and J lost 4, with 11 bases in between. Germline loops: CDR1 LNHNV, CDR2 YYDKDF (reference sequence). CDR3 nucleotides: TGTGCCACCTCCCCGGAGGGAGAGACCCAGTACTTC. Translated: CATSPEGETQYF. Filled out from reference TRBV15 and TRBJ2-5, the complete variable domain reads DAMVIQNPRYQVTQFGKPVTLSCSQTLNHNVMYWYQQKSSQAPKLLFHYYDKDFNNEADTPDNFQSRRPNTSFCFLDIRSPGLGDTAMYLCATSPEGETQYFGPGTRLLVL.

The chain uses TRBV3-1 (or the pseudogene TRBV3-2) and TRBJ2-1, with 8 bases matching TRBD1. Germline V gene data show CDR1 as LGHDT and CDR2 as YNNKEL (reference sequence). Trimming at V came to 1 base and at J to 7 bases, leaving 6 bases not matched to a gene. The CDR3 has 15 residues. CDR3 loop: CASSQGWTGSNEQFF. CDR3 DNA: TGTGCCAGCAGCCAAGGGTGGACAGGGTCGAATGAGCAGTTCTTC.

This clone occurred once. The rearrangement joins TRBV2 to TRBJ1-2; tentatively, D is TRBD1 (6 bases). The germline V and J ends were trimmed by 5 bases and 8 bases, with 15 bases remaining between them. The germline CDR1 and CDR2 sequences are SNHLY and FYNNEI. The CDR3 contains 13 residues. CDR3 bases: TGTGCCAGCAGTTCCGGGACAACTGAAGGCTACACCTTC. Its translation is CASSSGTTEGYTF.

The rearrangement uses TRBV2 and TRBJ2-1, with D tentatively TRBD1 (6 bases). Germline CDR1 and CDR2: SNHLY and FYNNEI. The CDR3 is made up of 11 amino acids. V shed 4 bases and J shed 12 bases, with 10 bases lying between them. Here the CDR3 DNA reads TGTGCCAGCAGTGTCGAAGGGGGGCAGTTCTTC. Its protein product is CASSVEGGQFF. The full variable domain, its missing parts supplied by reference TRBV2 and TRBJ2-1, is EPEVTQTPSHQVTQMGQEVILRCVPISNHLYFYWYRQILGQKVEFLVSFYNNEISEKSEIFDDQFSVERPDGSNFTLKIRSTKLEDSAMYFCASSVEGGQFFGPGTRLTVL.

The genes are TRBV5-1 and TRBJ1-1, with a possible D match to TRBD1 (5 bases). Trimming removed 0 bases from V and 1 base from J, with 16 bases in between. From germline, CDR1 is SGHRS and CDR2 YFSETQ. This CDR3 region has 17 residues. The CDR3 sequence is CASSLGTGWSGNTEAFF. The CDR3 DNA is TGCGCCAGCAGCTTGGGTACAGGATGGTCGGGGAACACTGAAGCTTTCTTT. The full variable domain, with the rest looked up from reference TRBV5-1 and TRBJ1-1, is KAGVTQTPRYLIKTRGQQVTLSCSPISGHRSVSWYQQTPGQGLQFLFEYFSETQRNKGNFPGRFSGRQFSNSRSEMNVSTLELGDSALYLCASSLGTGWSGNTEAFFGQGTRLTVV.

The rearrangement links TRBV5-4 to TRBJ1-2; possibly TRBD1 for D (5 bases). Trimming took 0 bases from V and 8 from J, leaving 17 bases between them. Germline CDR1 reads SGHNT; CDR2 reads YYREEE (reference sequence). The CDR3 extends over 15 amino acids. The CDR3 spells CASSLATRAGEGYTF. The CDR3 bases are TGTGCCAGCAGCTTGGCCACCAGGGCGGGGGAAGGCTACACCTTC.

The chain recombines TRBV19 with TRBJ2-7; 7 bases map to TRBD2. CDR3 length: 15 amino acids. J lost 0 bases, V lost 3 bases, and 5 bases had no gene match. Germline V gene lookup returns CDR1 LNHDA and CDR2 SQIVND (reference sequence). The CDR3 nucleotides read TGTGCCAGTAGTATGGGGGGGAGAACCTCCTACGAGCAGTACTTC. Protein sequence: CASSMGGRTSYEQYF.

This clone has only a few counts. This chain uses TRBV7-9 with TRBJ2-7, with D maybe TRBD2 (6 bases). The CDR3 loop spans 11 amino acids. CDR1 and CDR2 from the germline V gene are SEHNR and FQNEAQ (reference sequence). The V gene lost 4 bases and the J gene lost 13 bases, with 14 bases spanning the gap. The CDR3 bases are TGTGCCAGCAGCTACCGGGACTTTCTTTACTTC. Translated, it gives CASSYRDFLYF.